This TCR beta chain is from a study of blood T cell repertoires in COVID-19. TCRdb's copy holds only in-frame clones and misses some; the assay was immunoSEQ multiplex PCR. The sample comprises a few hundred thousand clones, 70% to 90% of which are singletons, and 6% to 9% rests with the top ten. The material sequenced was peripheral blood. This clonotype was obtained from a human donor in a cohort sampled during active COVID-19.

CDR3 coding DNA: TGTGCCAGTAGTATATTCGCCAGGGGTTATAGCACAGATACGCAGTATTTT. Its protein is CASSIFARGYSTDTQYF. V gene TRBV19 combines with J gene TRBJ2-3; D perhaps matches TRBD1 (6 bases). This CDR3 has 17 amino acids. Trimming shortened V by 2 bases and J by 0 bases, and 15 bases separated the two germline ends. Per the germline V gene, CDR1 is LNHDA and CDR2 is SQIVND (reference sequence).